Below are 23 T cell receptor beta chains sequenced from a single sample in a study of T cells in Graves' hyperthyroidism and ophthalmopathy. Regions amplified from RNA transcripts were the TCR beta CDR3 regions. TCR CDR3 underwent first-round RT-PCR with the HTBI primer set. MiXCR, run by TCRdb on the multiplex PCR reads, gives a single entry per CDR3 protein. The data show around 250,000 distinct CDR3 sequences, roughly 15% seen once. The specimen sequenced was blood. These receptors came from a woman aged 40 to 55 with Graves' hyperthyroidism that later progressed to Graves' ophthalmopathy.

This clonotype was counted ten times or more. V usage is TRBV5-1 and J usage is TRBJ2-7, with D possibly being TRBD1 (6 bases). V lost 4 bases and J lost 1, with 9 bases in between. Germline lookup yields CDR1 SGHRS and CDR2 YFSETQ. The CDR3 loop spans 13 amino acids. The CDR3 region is CASSGTHSYEQYF. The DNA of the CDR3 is TGCGCCAGCAGCGGGACACATTCCTACGAGCAGTACTTC.

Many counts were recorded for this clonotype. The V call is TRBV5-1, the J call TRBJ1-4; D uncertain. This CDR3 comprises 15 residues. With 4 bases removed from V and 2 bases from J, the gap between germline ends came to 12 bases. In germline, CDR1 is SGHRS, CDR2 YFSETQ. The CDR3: CASSPLKGTNEKLFF. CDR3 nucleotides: TGCGCCAGCAGCCCATTAAAAGGGACTAATGAAAAACTGTTTTTT.

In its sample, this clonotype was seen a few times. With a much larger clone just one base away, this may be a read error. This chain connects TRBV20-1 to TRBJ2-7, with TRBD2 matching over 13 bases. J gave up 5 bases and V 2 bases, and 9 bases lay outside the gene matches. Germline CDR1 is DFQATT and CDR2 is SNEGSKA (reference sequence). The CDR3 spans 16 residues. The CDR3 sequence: CSARLKRLAGGHEQYF. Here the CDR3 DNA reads TGCAGTGCTAGACTTAAGCGACTAGCGGGAGGCCACGAGCAGTACTTC.

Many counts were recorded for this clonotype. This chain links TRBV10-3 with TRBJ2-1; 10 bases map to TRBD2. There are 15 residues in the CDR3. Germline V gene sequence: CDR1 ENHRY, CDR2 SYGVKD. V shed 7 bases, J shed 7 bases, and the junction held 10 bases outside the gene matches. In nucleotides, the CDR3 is TGTGCCATCAACGCCCCTAGCGGGAGTGGAAATGAGCAGTTCTTC. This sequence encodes CAINAPSGSGNEQFF.

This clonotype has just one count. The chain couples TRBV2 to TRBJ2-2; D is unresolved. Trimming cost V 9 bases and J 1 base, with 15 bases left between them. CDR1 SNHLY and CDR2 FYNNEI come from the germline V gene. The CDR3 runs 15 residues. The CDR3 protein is CASQLFVQNTGELFF. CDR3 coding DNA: TGTGCCAGTCAGTTGTTCGTTCAGAACACCGGGGAGCTGTTTTTT.

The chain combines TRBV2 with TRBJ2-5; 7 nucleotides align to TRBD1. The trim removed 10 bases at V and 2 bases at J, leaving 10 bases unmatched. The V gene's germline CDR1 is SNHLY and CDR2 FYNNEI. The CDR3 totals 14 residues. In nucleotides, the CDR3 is TGTGCCAAAGAAATGATACAGGGGCAAGAGACCCAGTACTTC. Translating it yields CAKEMIQGQETQYF. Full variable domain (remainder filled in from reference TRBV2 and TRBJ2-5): EPEVTQTPSHQVTQMGQEVILRCVPISNHLYFYWYRQILGQKVEFLVSFYNNEISEKSEIFDDQFSVERPDGSNFTLKIRSTKLEDSAMYFCAKEMIQGQETQYFGPGTRLLVL.

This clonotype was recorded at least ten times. The CDR3 reads CSATGPNYNEQFF. The CDR3 region has the DNA TGCAGTGCTACCGGACCGAACTACAATGAGCAGTTCTTC. The V gene is TRBV20-1, the J gene TRBJ2-1; D remains ambiguous. CDR1 and CDR2 (germline): DFQATT, SNEGSKA (reference sequence). Between the trimmed V and J ends, which lost 4 bases and 3 bases, there was a span of 10 bases. CDR3 length equals 13 residues.

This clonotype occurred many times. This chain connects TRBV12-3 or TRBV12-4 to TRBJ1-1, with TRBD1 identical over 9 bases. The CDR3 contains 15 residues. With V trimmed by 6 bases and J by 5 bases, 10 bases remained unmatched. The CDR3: CASRIEQGARTEAFF. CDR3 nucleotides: TGTGCCAGCAGGATAGAACAGGGGGCGAGGACTGAAGCTTTCTTT.

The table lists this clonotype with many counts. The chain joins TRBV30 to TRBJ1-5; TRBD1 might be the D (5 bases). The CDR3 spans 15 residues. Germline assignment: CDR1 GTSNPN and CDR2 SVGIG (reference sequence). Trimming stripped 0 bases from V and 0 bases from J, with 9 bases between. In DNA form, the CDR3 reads TGTGCCTGGAGTGTGGGGCTGTATAGCAATCAGCCCCAGCATTTT. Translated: CAWSVGLYSNQPQHF. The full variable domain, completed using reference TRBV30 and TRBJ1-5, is SQTIHQWPATLVQPVGSPLSLECTVEGTSNPNLYWYRQAAGRGLQLLFYSVGIGQISSEVPQNLSASRPQDRQFILSSKKLLLSDSGFYLCAWSVGLYSNQPQHFGDGTRLSIL.

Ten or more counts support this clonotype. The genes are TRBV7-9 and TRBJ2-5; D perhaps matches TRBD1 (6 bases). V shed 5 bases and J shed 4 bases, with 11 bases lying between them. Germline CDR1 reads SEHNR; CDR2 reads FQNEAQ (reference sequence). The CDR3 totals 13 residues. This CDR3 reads CASSLHRAETQYF. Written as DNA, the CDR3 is TGTGCCAGCAGCCTACACAGGGCAGAGACCCAGTACTTC. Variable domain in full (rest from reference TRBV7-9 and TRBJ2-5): DTGVSQNPRHKITKRGQNVTFRCDPISEHNRLYWYRQTLGQGPEFLTYFQNEAQLEKSRLLSDRFSAERPKGSFSTLEIQRTEQGDSAMYLCASSLHRAETQYFGPGTRLLVL.

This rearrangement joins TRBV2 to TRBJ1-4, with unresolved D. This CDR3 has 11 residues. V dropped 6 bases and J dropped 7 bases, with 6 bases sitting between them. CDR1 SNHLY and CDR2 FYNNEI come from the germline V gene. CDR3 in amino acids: CASRIGEKLFF. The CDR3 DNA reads TGTGCCAGCAGGATAGGTGAAAAACTGTTTTTT.

The CDR3: CASSPRDRTYEQYF. The CDR3 coding sequence is TGTGCCAGTAGTCCCCGGGACAGGACCTACGAGCAGTACTTC. The rearrangement links TRBV19 to TRBJ2-7; TRBD1 matches 8 bases. Germline V lookup: CDR1 LNHDA, CDR2 SQIVND (reference sequence). The CDR3 runs to 14 residues. The trim removed 5 bases at V and 2 bases at J, leaving 5 bases unmatched.

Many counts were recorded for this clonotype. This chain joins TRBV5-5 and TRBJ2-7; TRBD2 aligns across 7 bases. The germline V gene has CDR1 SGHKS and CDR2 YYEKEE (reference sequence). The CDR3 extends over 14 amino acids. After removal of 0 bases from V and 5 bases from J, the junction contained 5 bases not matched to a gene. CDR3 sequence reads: CASSLAAGEHEQYF. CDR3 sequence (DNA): TGTGCCAGCAGCTTGGCTGCGGGAGAGCACGAGCAGTACTTC.

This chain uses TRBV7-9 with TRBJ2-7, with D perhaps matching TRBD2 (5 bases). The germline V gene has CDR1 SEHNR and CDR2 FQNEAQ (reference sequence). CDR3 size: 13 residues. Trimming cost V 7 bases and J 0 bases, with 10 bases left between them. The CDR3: CASTRTSSYEQYF. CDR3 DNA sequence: TGTGCCAGCACTCGGACTTCCTCCTACGAGCAGTACTTC. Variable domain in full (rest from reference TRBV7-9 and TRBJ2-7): DTGVSQNPRHKITKRGQNVTFRCDPISEHNRLYWYRQTLGQGPEFLTYFQNEAQLEKSRLLSDRFSAERPKGSFSTLEIQRTEQGDSAMYLCASTRTSSYEQYFGPGTRLTVT.

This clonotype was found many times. This CDR3 is CASSRQGSTGELFF. In nucleotides, the CDR3 is TGTGCCAGCAGTAGACAGGGAAGCACCGGGGAGCTGTTTTTT. The chain uses TRBV12-3 or TRBV12-4 and TRBJ2-2, with TRBD1 identical over 7 bases. This CDR3 region has 14 residues. Trimming took 5 bases from V and 4 from J; bases not matched to a gene: 4.

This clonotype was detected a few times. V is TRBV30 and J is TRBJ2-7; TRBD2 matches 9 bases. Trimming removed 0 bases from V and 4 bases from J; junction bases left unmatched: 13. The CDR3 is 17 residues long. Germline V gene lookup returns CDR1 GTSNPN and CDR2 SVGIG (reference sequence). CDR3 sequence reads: CAWSVREWAGGPYEQYF. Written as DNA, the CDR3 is TGTGCCTGGAGTGTACGTGAGTGGGCGGGAGGGCCGTACGAGCAGTACTTC.

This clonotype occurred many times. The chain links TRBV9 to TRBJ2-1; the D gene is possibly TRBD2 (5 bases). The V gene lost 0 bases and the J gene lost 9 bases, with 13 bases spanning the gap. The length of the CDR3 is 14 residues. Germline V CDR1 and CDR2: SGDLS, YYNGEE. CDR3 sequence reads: CASSVVDYAGEQFF. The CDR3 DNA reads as TGTGCCAGCAGCGTAGTAGACTATGCGGGTGAGCAGTTCTTC. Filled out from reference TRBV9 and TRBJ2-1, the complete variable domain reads DSGVTQTPKHLITATGQRVTLRCSPRSGDLSVYWYQQSLDQGLQFLIQYYNGEERAKGNILERFSAQQFPDLHSELNLSSLELGDSALYFCASSVVDYAGEQFFGPGTRLTVL.

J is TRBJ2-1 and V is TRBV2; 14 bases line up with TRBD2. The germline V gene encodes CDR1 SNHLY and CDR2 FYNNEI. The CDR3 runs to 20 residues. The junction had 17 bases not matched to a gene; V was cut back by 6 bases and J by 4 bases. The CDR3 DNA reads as TGTGCCAGCAGGGCCGCGGGACTAGCGGGAGACAGGAAAATTTACAATGAGCAGTTCTTC. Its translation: CASRAAGLAGDRKIYNEQFF.

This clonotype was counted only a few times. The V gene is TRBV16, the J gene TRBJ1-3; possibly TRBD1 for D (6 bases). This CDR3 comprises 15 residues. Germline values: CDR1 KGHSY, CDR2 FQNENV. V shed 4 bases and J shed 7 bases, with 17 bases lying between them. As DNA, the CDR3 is TGTGCCAGCAGCCCGCAACAGGGAAATGGGAACACCATATATTTT. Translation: CASSPQQGNGNTIYF.

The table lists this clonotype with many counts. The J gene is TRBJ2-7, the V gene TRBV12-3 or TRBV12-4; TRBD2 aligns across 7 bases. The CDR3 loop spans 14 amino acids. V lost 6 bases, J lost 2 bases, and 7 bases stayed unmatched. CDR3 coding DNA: TGTGCCAGCAGACAAGCCGGGACTACCTACGAGCAGTACTTC. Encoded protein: CASRQAGTTYEQYF.

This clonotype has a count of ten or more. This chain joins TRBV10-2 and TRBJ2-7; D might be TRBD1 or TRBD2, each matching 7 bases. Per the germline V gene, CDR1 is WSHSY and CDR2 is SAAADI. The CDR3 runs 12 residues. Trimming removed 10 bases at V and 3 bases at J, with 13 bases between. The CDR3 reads CATAGDSYEQYF. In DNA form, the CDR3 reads TGCGCCACCGCGGGGGACAGCTACGAGCAGTACTTC.

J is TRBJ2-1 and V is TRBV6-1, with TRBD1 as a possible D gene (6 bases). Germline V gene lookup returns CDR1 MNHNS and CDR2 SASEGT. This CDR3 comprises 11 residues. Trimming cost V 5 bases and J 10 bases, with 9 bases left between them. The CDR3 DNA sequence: TGTGCCAGCAGTCCTGGGACAGAGCAGTTCTTC. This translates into CASSPGTEQFF.

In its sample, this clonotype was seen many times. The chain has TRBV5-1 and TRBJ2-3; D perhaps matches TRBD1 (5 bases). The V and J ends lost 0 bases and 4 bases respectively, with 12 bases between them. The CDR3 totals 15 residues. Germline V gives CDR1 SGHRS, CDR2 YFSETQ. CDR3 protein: CASSLGPGLADTQYF. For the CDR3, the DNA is TGCGCCAGCAGCTTGGGTCCAGGGTTGGCAGATACGCAGTATTTT.